This T cell receptor (beta chain) was obtained from a study of blood T cell repertoires in COVID-19 (dated by TCRdb to the early 2020s). Regarding the research as a whole: Collaborator samples came from the United States, Italy and Spain and covered acute and convalescent phases of COVID-19. Where HLA class I and class II types were available, the types were taken from metadata supplied by the sample provider, not from assay-based typing. The repertoires were released in a freely available public database intended as a resource for research on the immune response to SARS-CoV-2. The dataset comprised deeply sampled blood TCRbeta repertoires from subjects exposed to, actively infected with, or recovered from COVID-19. The samples were drawn from the first 160 participants of the ongoing ImmuneRACE study and from over a thousand subjects provided by 6 global collaborators. Sample metadata almost always included a de-identified subject ID, COVID-19 status, age in years and sex. The material from the prospective study consisted of cDNA or gDNA derived from T cells, B-cell-depleted T cells, or PBMCs. Beyond this particular receptor, the publication reports: The quantity of clinical and demographic metadata differed by source and by participant and was supplied without curation.

Details on this clone: The antigen this receptor binds is unknown. Base qualities were left out, and no much larger clone turns up one base away.

Participants in the prospective study were aged 18 to 89 years, lived in under 30 United States geographic areas, and enrolled through a virtual design. Cohort assignment in the prospective study relied on participant-reported clinical history from a screening survey and a study questionnaire. In the prospective study, whole blood, serum and a nasopharyngeal or oropharyngeal swab were collected from each participant by mobile phlebotomists. Over a roughly 2-month period, participants in the prospective study had the option of providing additional blood draws and questionnaires. Blood samples from the prospective study were shipped frozen or at room temperature prior to DNA extraction. The immunoSEQ Assay, a bias-controlled multiplex PCR, was used to amplify TCRbeta CDR3 regions from genomic DNA. The authors processed their data as follows. The number of nucleated cells in each sample was estimated by amplification of reference gene primers within the assay. Sequence reads were collapsed and filtered to measure the absolute abundance of every unique TCRbeta CDR3 rearrangement. For each sample, productive Simpson clonality was calculated by taking the square root of Simpson's diversity index across productive rearrangements. TCRdb re-hosts the immuneACCESS table, in-frame sequences only. Its copies lack some clones; in the studies checked, an unresolved V gene accounts for under half of them, and the cause for the rest is not known. That table gives V, J and clone size, and the DNA gave D and trimming. Here the sample has about 240,000 clones; about 86% occur a single time. Roughly 3.1% of the sample is taken by the ten largest.

The V and J ends are trimmed by 0 bases and 0 bases, leaving 9 bases between them. Its CDR3 holds 15 amino acids, cysteine through phenylalanine. Kept here is only the CDR3 DNA, which spans 45 bases and is read in frame from base 1. CDR1 is given as SQVTM and CDR2 as ANQGSEA, both from the germline V gene. Material for sequencing was PBMCs or T cells enriched from blood (not recorded which). Recombination joined TRBV29-1 with TRBJ1-5, with no reliable assignment of the D segment. The receptor was isolated from a woman between 35 and 50 years old with acute COVID-19. CDR3 region: CSVEDWAISNQPQHF. Read as DNA, the sequence is TGCAGCGTTGAAGATTGGGCCATTAGCAATCAGCCCCAGCATTTT.